The 17 T cell receptor beta chains below all came from one sample that was sequenced in a study of identical twins. TCRdb re-analysed the 5' RACE reads in MiXCR, keeping a single row per CDR3 protein. The top ten clones hold 3.5% to 4% of a sample with fewer than 250,000 distinct CDR3 sequences, about 7.3% of them seen once. This sample also appeared in a second study, on yellow fever vaccine responses in identical twins.

Sequencing was carried out using memory (CD45RO+) T cells sorted from blood. The receptors stem from a woman between 18 and 29 years old in good health.

The V and J genes are TRBV7-6 and TRBJ2-5; either TRBD1 or TRBD2 may fit D (5 bases each). The length of the CDR3 is 15 residues. Germline CDR1 SGHVS, CDR2 FNYEAQ. The V end lost 7 bases, the J end lost 5 bases, and 20 bases lay between the germline ends. The CDR3 here is CASTKGPTPVETQYF. As DNA, the CDR3 is TGTGCCAGCACAAAGGGACCGACCCCGGTTGAGACCCAGTACTTC.

This clonotype was seen a few times. The chain uses TRBV11-3 and TRBJ2-2; TRBD2 aligns across 7 bases. Looked up from germline, CDR1 is SGHNT and CDR2 is YENEEA. V was clipped by 6 bases and J by 7 bases; unmatched bases: 11. CDR3 length: 15 residues. CDR3 coding DNA: TGTGCCAGCAGTCGTCAGGCGGGAGTCGACGGGGAGCTGTTTTTT. Protein: CASSRQAGVDGELFF.

This clonotype was recorded many times. The gene calls are TRBV28 and TRBJ2-1, with 8 bases fitting TRBD2. Germline CDR1 is MDHEN and CDR2 is SYDVKM. J lost 6 bases, V lost 7 bases, and 8 bases had no gene match. The CDR3 spans 14 residues. The CDR3 DNA reads TGTGCCAGCAAACCAGCGGGAGTCATCAATGAGCAGTTCTTC. Protein product: CASKPAGVINEQFF.

This clonotype came up many times. The rearrangement uses TRBV6-1 and TRBJ1-1, with D tentatively TRBD1 (5 bases). Germline CDR1 MNHNS, CDR2 SASEGT. The CDR3 is 16 residues long. V gave up 1 base and J gave up 3 bases, with 15 bases separating them. The CDR3: CASSEGVGTRDTEAFF. CDR3 coding DNA: TGTGCCAGCAGTGAAGGGGTAGGGACCAGGGACACTGAAGCTTTCTTT.

This clonotype was detected many times. The V and J genes are TRBV7-3 and TRBJ2-3, with 8 bases fitting TRBD2. The V and J ends lost 2 bases and 6 bases, in that order; junction bases with no gene match: 4. Germline V gene lookup returns CDR1 SGHTA and CDR2 FQGTGA. The CDR3 length is 14 residues. Written as DNA, the CDR3 is TGTGCCAGCAGCTTAGGACTAGCTAAGGATACGCAGTATTTT. Translated: CASSLGLAKDTQYF.

This chain joins TRBV5-1 and TRBJ2-5, with D possibly matching TRBD1 (5 bases). Germline lookup yields CDR1 SGHRS and CDR2 YFSETQ. Trimming shortened V by 0 bases and J by 5 bases, and 11 bases separated the two germline ends. The CDR3 runs 14 residues. In nucleotides, the CDR3 is TGCGCCAGCAGCTTGGAGGGGCAGGGCGAGACCCAGTACTTC. This sequence encodes CASSLEGQGETQYF.

This clonotype was counted a few times. The chain has TRBV3-1 and TRBJ2-2; 16 positions agree with TRBD2. The ends lost 3 bases at V and 6 bases at J; junction bases unmatched: 1. This CDR3 spans 16 amino acids. Germline lookup yields CDR1 LGHDT and CDR2 YNNKEL (reference sequence). The CDR3 loop reads CASSQGLAGGAGELFF. The CDR3 DNA reads TGTGCCAGCAGCCAGGGACTAGCGGGGGGGGCCGGGGAGCTGTTTTTT.

This clonotype was counted once. A much larger clone differs by one base, so this may be a read error. The rearrangement joins TRBV20-1 to TRBJ1-1, with D possibly TRBD1 on 5 matching bases. CDR1 and CDR2 from the germline V gene are DFQATT and SNEGSKA (reference sequence). V was clipped by 2 bases and J by 4 bases, with 14 bases between them. The CDR3 runs to 14 residues. The CDR3 sequence: CSARTTRGSTEAFF. The CDR3 DNA reads TGCAGTGCTAGAACGACAAGGGGATCCACTGAAGCTTTCTTT.

There are many counts of this clonotype. The chain has TRBV10-3 and TRBJ2-1; D perhaps matches TRBD1 (5 bases). This CDR3 is built from 16 residues. V was trimmed by 0 bases and J by 4 bases, leaving 13 bases between them. Per the germline V gene, CDR1 is ENHRY and CDR2 is SYGVKD. In DNA, the CDR3 is TGTGCCATCAGTGAGTCGGGGCGGCTTAAATACAATGAGCAGTTCTTC. This gives the protein CAISESGRLKYNEQFF.

This clonotype has only a few counts. The chain carries TRBV20-1 and TRBJ2-3, with D uncertain. Trimming pared 3 bases from V and 2 bases from J, leaving 15 bases between. The CDR3 runs to 15 residues. CDR1 and CDR2 from the germline V gene are DFQATT and SNEGSKA (reference sequence). The CDR3 region has the DNA TGCAGTGCTAGCTCACGGAGAGAGCCCACAGATACGCAGTATTTT. Its protein product is CSASSRREPTDTQYF.

The rearrangement joins TRBV2 to TRBJ2-1; 7 bases map to TRBD2. V shed 2 bases and J 7 bases; nucleotides not matched to a gene: 11. From germline, CDR1 is SNHLY and CDR2 FYNNEI. This CDR3 has 16 amino acids. The DNA for the CDR3 is TGTGCCAGCAGTGAAAATGGGAGGGCTGGGCGGAATGAGCAGTTCTTC. This sequence encodes CASSENGRAGRNEQFF.

This chain links TRBV25-1 with TRBJ2-2, with 8 bases fitting TRBD1. Unmatched junction bases numbered 6, after V lost 7 bases and J lost 5 bases. This CDR3 contains 14 residues. Looked up from germline, CDR1 is MGHDK and CDR2 is SYGVNS. CDR3 sequence: CASTGQVVTGELFF. DNA of the CDR3: TGTGCCAGCACGGGACAGGTAGTGACCGGGGAGCTGTTTTTT. Using reference TRBV25-1 and TRBJ2-2 for the parts outside the CDR3, the full variable domain is EADIYQTPRYLVIGTGKKITLECSQTMGHDKMYWYQQDPGMELHLIHYSYGVNSTEKGDLSSESTVSRIRTEHFPLTLESARPSHTSQYLCASTGQVVTGELFFGEGSRLTVL.

The chain uses TRBV20-1 and TRBJ1-4; D not certain. This CDR3 contains 13 residues. The germline CDR1 and CDR2 sequences are DFQATT and SNEGSKA (reference sequence). Trimming shortened V by 4 bases and J by 4 bases, and 10 bases separated the two germline ends. The CDR3 DNA follows: TGCAGTGCTAAGGAGCACGTTAATGAAAAACTGTTTTTT. This encodes CSAKEHVNEKLFF.

In its sample, this clonotype was seen a few times. The genes are TRBV20-1 and TRBJ2-5; D unclear. Germline lookup yields CDR1 DFQATT and CDR2 SNEGSKA (reference sequence). V was pared by 3 bases and J by 2 bases, with 7 bases between. The CDR3 contains 12 residues. The CDR3 is CSASKAQETQYF. The CDR3 coding sequence is TGCAGTGCTAGTAAGGCGCAAGAGACCCAGTACTTC.

The chain combines TRBV12-3 or TRBV12-4 with TRBJ2-2; D gene uncertain. CDR3 size: 11 residues. Trimming cost V 11 bases and J 1 base, with 5 bases left between them. DNA for the CDR3: TGTGCCTCGGTGAACACCGGGGAGCTGTTTTTT. This translates into CASVNTGELFF.

The rearrangement uses TRBV10-3 and TRBJ1-6, with 7 bases that match TRBD1. Germline V gene sequence: CDR1 ENHRY, CDR2 SYGVKD. V lost 8 bases and J lost 6; bases outside the gene matches: 7. The CDR3 is 14 amino acids. The CDR3 DNA is TGTGCCATCGGGGAGACAGGGATTAATTCACCCCTCCACTTT. Translated, it gives CAIGETGINSPLHF.

This clonotype was observed at least ten times. The chain uses TRBV11-2 and TRBJ1-1; D not resolved. In germline, CDR1 is SGHAT, CDR2 FQNNGV. V lost 0 bases and J 4 bases, leaving 12 bases between the germline ends. This CDR3 has 15 amino acids. The CDR3 bases are TGTGCCAGCAGCTTAGACGAGAGCTTGGGCACTGAAGCTTTCTTT. This encodes CASSLDESLGTEAFF.